This entry lists 27 T cell receptor beta chains sequenced from one sample in a study of glioma-infiltrating T cells. Using RNA template, CDR3s of TCR alpha and beta were amplified with iRepertoire arm-PCR. TCRdb processed the multiplex PCR reads anew with MiXCR; each CDR3 protein has one entry. The table records roughly 350,000 distinct CDR3 sequences, roughly two fifths of them present only once. Sequencing was done on a sample of glioma tissue, nonneoplastic brain tissue, or PBMCs (not recorded which). These receptors were obtained from a human donor with low-grade glioma or glioblastoma, undergoing nonglioma brain surgery, or in good health (not recorded which).

A note on this clonotype: The CDR3 does not close with the conserved phenylalanine or tryptophan, likely indicating a read error. The J gene is TRBJ1-5, the V gene TRBV2; D unclear. The V gene's germline CDR1 is SNHLY and CDR2 FYNNEI. Trimming took 6 bases from V and 1 from J, leaving 7 bases between them. The CDR3 has 13 residues. This chain's CDR3 is CASRGLSNQPQHS. The CDR3 region has the DNA TGTGCCAGCAGGGGTTTAAGCAATCAGCCCCAGCATTCT.

Note on this clonotype: The junction departs from the called germline gene at one end, perhaps through a read error. The chain recombines TRBV7-2 with TRBJ2-1; the match to TRBD2 covers 10 bases. Germline V lookup: CDR1 SGHTA, CDR2 FQGNSA. This CDR3 is built from 19 residues. This chain's CDR3 is CASSLGTSGSYYSYNKQFF. The CDR3 nucleotides are TGTGCCAGCAGCTTAGGGACTAGCGGTTCTTATTATTCCTACAATAAGCAGTTCTTC.

This clonotype appeared many times. The chain joins TRBV7-2 to TRBJ2-7, with D perhaps matching TRBD2 (5 bases). The V gene lost 2 bases and the J gene lost 7 bases, with 15 bases spanning the gap. The CDR3 spans 14 residues. Per germline, CDR1 SGHTA and CDR2 FQGNSA. CDR3 sequence: CASSLRGYRGEQYF. The DNA for the CDR3 is TGTGCCAGCAGCTTACGGGGTTACCGGGGAGAGCAGTACTTC.

This chain connects TRBV4-1 to TRBJ2-1, with 8 bases matching TRBD2. Germline V lookup: CDR1 MGHRA, CDR2 YSYEKL. Trimming took 2 bases from V and 0 from J; bases not matched to a gene: 3. The CDR3 contains 16 residues. DNA for the CDR3: TGCGCCAGCAGCCAAACACTAGCGGCCTCCTACAATGAGCAGTTCTTC. It encodes CASSQTLAASYNEQFF.

This clonotype was recorded at least ten times. V gene TRBV7-9 combines with J gene TRBJ2-7, with 10 bases lining up with TRBD1. CDR1 is SEHNR and CDR2 is FQNEAQ in the germline V gene (reference sequence). The V gene end was trimmed by 5 bases and the J gene end by 2 bases; junction bases not matched to a gene: 3. CDR3 length: 14 residues. CDR3 loop: CASSQGQGTYEQYF. Written as DNA, the CDR3 is TGTGCCAGCAGCCAGGGACAGGGGACCTACGAGCAGTACTTC.

The chain combines TRBV20-1 with TRBJ2-1; maybe TRBD2 (7 bases). Germline-derived CDR1 and CDR2 are DFQATT and SNEGSKA (reference sequence). Between the trimmed V and J ends, which lost 0 bases and 11 bases, there was a span of 20 bases. The CDR3 contains 15 residues. The CDR3 DNA sequence: TGCAGTGCTAGAGATAAAAGCGGGGACACCCTTAAGCAGTTCTTC. Residues: CSARDKSGDTLKQFF.

A few counts support this clonotype. V gene TRBV20-1 combines with J gene TRBJ2-7; no reliable D call. The CDR3 runs 14 residues. CDR1 is DFQATT, CDR2 SNEGSKA, per germline (reference sequence). Trimming removed 5 bases from V and 2 bases from J, with 16 bases in between. Here the CDR3 reads CSAETRYSPYEQYF. In DNA form, the CDR3 reads TGCAGTGCTGAAACTCGCTACTCCCCCTACGAGCAGTACTTC.

J is TRBJ2-3 and V is TRBV12-3 or TRBV12-4, with D perhaps TRBD1 (6 bases). The V and J ends lost 5 bases and 4 bases respectively, with 13 bases between them. This CDR3 spans 14 amino acids. CDR3 amino acids: CASSIDGQSDTQYF. CDR3 coding DNA: TGTGCCAGCAGTATAGACGGACAGTCAGATACGCAGTATTTT.

On this clonotype: A much larger clone sits a single nucleotide away, making a read error possible. The chain couples TRBV27 to TRBJ2-7, with 9 bases aligning to TRBD1. Germline V lookup: CDR1 MNHEY, CDR2 SMNVEV (reference sequence). The CDR3 loop spans 15 amino acids. This CDR3 reads CASSFLGQGSYEQHF. CDR3 sequence (DNA): TGTGCCAGCAGTTTCTTGGGACAGGGTTCCTACGAGCAGCACTTC.

The chain employs TRBV27 and TRBJ2-1; weak D call: TRBD2 (5 bases). The length of the CDR3 is 18 residues. CDR1 is MNHEY and CDR2 is SMNVEV in the germline V gene (reference sequence). V was shortened by 3 bases and J by 2 bases, with 20 bases between the two germline ends. CDR3: CASSFDYLLEDPYNEQFF. CDR3 DNA: TGTGCCAGCAGTTTTGACTATCTTCTAGAGGACCCCTACAATGAGCAGTTCTTC.

Points on this clonotype: Relative to the germline gene, one junction end is altered; a read error may explain this. V and J are TRBV25-1 and TRBJ1-2; D is unclear. Germline V gene data show CDR1 as MGHDK and CDR2 as SYGVNS. The CDR3 extends over 12 amino acids. The CDR3: CTSSKANYGYTF. Written as DNA, the CDR3 is TGTACCAGCAGTAAAGCGAACTATGGCTACACCTTC.

This clonotype was found a few times. The CDR3 spells CASSPTSATDTQYF. The CDR3 nucleotides read TGTGCCAGCAGCCCAACCAGTGCCACAGATACGCAGTATTTT. This chain joins TRBV7-2 and TRBJ2-3; no definite D call. This CDR3 region has 14 residues. V gave up 5 bases and J gave up 2 bases, with 11 bases separating them. Per the germline V gene, CDR1 is SGHTA and CDR2 is FQGNSA.

V gene TRBV18 combines with J gene TRBJ1-4; 7 bases are a match to TRBD1. CDR1 KGHSH and CDR2 LQKENI come from the germline V gene. V shed 3 bases and J 0 bases; nucleotides not matched to a gene: 4. This CDR3 is 16 amino acids long. Here the CDR3 DNA reads TGTGCCAGCTCACCCCAGGGGGTGTCAACTAATGAAAAACTGTTTTTT. It specifies CASSPQGVSTNEKLFF.

On this clonotype: Relative to the germline gene, one junction end is altered; a read error may explain this. J is TRBJ2-2 and V is TRBV6-4; the D gene is possibly TRBD2 (5 bases). Per the germline V gene, CDR1 is MRHNA and CDR2 is SNTAGT. CDR3 size: 14 residues. As DNA, the CDR3 is TGTGCCAGCAGTGTCGAAACCCACACCGGGGAGCTGTTCTTT. This codes for CASSVETHTGELFF.

This clonotype showed up just a few times. The gene calls are TRBV27 and TRBJ2-7, with 13 bases identical to TRBD2. Germline V gene data show CDR1 as MNHEY and CDR2 as SMNVEV (reference sequence). Losses at the gene ends were 10 bases for V and 2 bases for J; bases not matched to a gene: 5. The CDR3 runs to 14 residues. CDR3 nucleotide sequence: TGTGCCATCAGGGGACTAGCGGGAACCTACGAGCAGTACTTC. This sequence encodes CAIRGLAGTYEQYF.

This clonotype came up many times. The J gene is TRBJ2-7, the V gene TRBV6-5; TRBD1 agrees at 7 bases. CDR3 length: 15 residues. Germline V gene data show CDR1 as MNHEY and CDR2 as SVGAGI. V lost 2 bases to trimming and J lost 2 bases; unmatched junction nucleotides: 6. The CDR3 nucleotides read TGTGCCAGCAGTTACCGGGCAGGGGGTGCCTACGAGCAGTACTTC. Its translation is CASSYRAGGAYEQYF.

The sample holds a few counts of this clonotype. The rearrangement uses TRBV11-1 and TRBJ2-3, with unresolved D. The CDR3 has 13 residues. Per the germline V gene, CDR1 is SGHAT and CDR2 is FQDESV (reference sequence). Trimming took 1 base from V and 8 from J, leaving 10 bases between them. The CDR3 sequence is CASSLGVDGTQYF. The CDR3 region has the DNA TGTGCCAGCAGCTTAGGAGTCGATGGTACGCAGTATTTT.

This rearrangement joins TRBV28 to TRBJ2-1; 8 bases map to TRBD2. The junction had 11 bases not matched to a gene; V was cut back by 6 bases and J by 4 bases. The CDR3 is made up of 16 amino acids. In germline, CDR1 is MDHEN, CDR2 SYDVKM. The CDR3 reads CASSLWASGFYNEQFF. The CDR3, as DNA: TGTGCCAGCAGCCTATGGGCTAGCGGGTTTTACAATGAGCAGTTCTTC.

This clonotype was recorded at least ten times. The genes are TRBV28 and TRBJ1-6; 9 bases are a match to TRBD1. The CDR3 covers 15 residues. Germline CDR1 and CDR2: MDHEN and SYDVKM. Germline trimming cut 5 bases from V and 6 bases from J; bases unmatched to any gene: 5. The CDR3, as DNA: TGTGCCAGCAGTACGGGACAGGGTGCTAATTCACCCCTCCACTTT. Translating it yields CASSTGQGANSPLHF.

Concerning this clonotype: This sequence may be a read error, since a much larger clone differs from it by one base. V is TRBV28 and J is TRBJ2-7; TRBD1 or TRBD2 may be the D gene (5 bases each). V dropped 3 bases and J dropped 3 bases, with 12 bases sitting between them. The CDR3 is 14 amino acids. Germline assignment: CDR1 MDHEN and CDR2 SYDVKM. For the CDR3, the DNA is TGTGCCAGCAGTTTCTCAAGGGACCTCTACGAGCAGTACTTC. Translated, it gives CASSFSRDLYEQYF.

In regard to this clonotype: A much larger clone differs from this one at a single base, so this may be a read error. The genes are TRBV6-6 and TRBJ2-1; no firm D call. The CDR3 length is 16 residues. Germline V gene lookup returns CDR1 MNHNY and CDR2 SVGAGI (reference sequence). With 0 bases removed from V and 3 bases from J, the gap between germline ends came to 12 bases. CDR3: CASSYSAVGFYNEQFF. CDR3 nucleotide sequence: TGTGCCAGCAGTTACTCCGCAGTGGGCTTCTACAATGAGCAGTTCTTC.

This clonotype was seen more than once but under ten times. This sequence joins TRBV7-9 and TRBJ1-3; the match to TRBD1 covers 8 bases. Germline values: CDR1 SEHNR, CDR2 FQNEAQ (reference sequence). The CDR3 contains 18 residues. The J segment lost 4 bases and the V segment lost 5 bases, leaving 16 bases of the junction unmatched. The CDR3 nucleotides read TGTGCCAGCAGCAAAACCCCGGGACAGGTAGTTGGAGGAAACACCATATATTTT. This encodes CASSKTPGQVVGGNTIYF.

The rearrangement uses TRBV7-6 and TRBJ2-3; D is unclear. CDR1 and CDR2 from the germline V gene are SGHVS and FNYEAQ. V was shortened by 4 bases and J by 4 bases, with 12 bases between the two germline ends. The length of the CDR3 is 14 residues. The CDR3 region has the DNA TGTGCCAGCAGCTCCCCCGGCGTGGCAGATACGCAGTATTTT. This codes for CASSSPGVADTQYF. The entire variable domain, with the rest obtained from reference TRBV7-6 and TRBJ2-3, is as follows: GAGVSQSPRYKVTKRGQDVALRCDPISGHVSLYWYRQALGQGPEFLTYFNYEAQQDKSGLPNDRFSAERPEGSISTLTIQRTEQRDSAMYRCASSSPGVADTQYFGPGTRLTVL.

The chain combines TRBV7-3 with TRBJ2-1; TRBD2 matches 9 bases. Trimming removed 0 bases from V and 9 bases from J; junction bases left unmatched: 9. This CDR3 contains 16 residues. Germline CDR1 SGHTA, CDR2 FQGTGA. CDR3 DNA: TGTGCCAGCAGCTTAACCGGGGGCGGGGGACTAGCTGAGCAGTTCTTC. This codes for CASSLTGGGGLAEQFF.

This clonotype was recorded many times. The V and J genes are TRBV27 and TRBJ2-5, with 7 bases aligning to TRBD1. The ends lost 7 bases at V and 6 bases at J; junction bases unmatched: 8. Germline CDR1 is MNHEY and CDR2 is SMNVEV (reference sequence). The CDR3 totals 13 residues. The CDR3 region is CASTPQGKQTQYF. The CDR3 coding sequence is TGTGCCAGCACGCCACAGGGGAAGCAGACCCAGTACTTC.

In this sample, this clonotype turned up a few times. This chain connects TRBV6-5 to TRBJ1-2; D perhaps matches TRBD1 (5 bases). The CDR3 is made up of 14 amino acids. The ends were cut back, 1 base at V and 5 bases at J, with 11 bases in the middle. The germline V gene encodes CDR1 MNHEY and CDR2 SVGAGI. CDR3 amino acids: CASSYWGRIYGYTF. In DNA, the CDR3 is TGTGCCAGCAGTTACTGGGGCAGGATTTATGGCTACACCTTC.

To note about this clonotype: This is likely a read error, given that the CDR3 carries no conserved phenylalanine or tryptophan at its end. The chain has TRBV28 and TRBJ1-1; a weak D match, TRBD1 (5 bases). The CDR3 is 11 amino acids. V was shortened by 5 bases and J by 8 bases, with 9 bases between the two germline ends. Germline lookup yields CDR1 MDHEN and CDR2 SYDVKM. The CDR3 loop is CASSLRDEAFS. The CDR3 DNA is TGTGCCAGCAGTCTGAGGGACGAAGCTTTCTCT.